The following is a T cell receptor (beta chain) sequence with its context. Some clones are missing from TCRdb's copy, which holds only in-frame ones; the method was immunoSEQ multiplex PCR. This table holds about 250,000 clones, approximately 84% found once. CDR1 and CDR2 from the germline V gene are MNHEY and SVGAGI. V lost 2 bases to trimming and J lost 8 bases, with 5 bases between them. The CDR3 is 11 residues long. The sample originates from a study of cytomegalovirus exposure and HLA in healthy donors. The chain employs TRBV6-5 and TRBJ2-3; D unclear. Sequenced: PBMCs. The sequence was collected from a young man in good health and CMV-seropositive. The CDR3 nucleotides read TGTGCCAGCAGTTACACCGGTACGCAGTATTTT. Encoded protein: CASSYTGTQYF.